Following are 14 T cell receptor beta chains from one sample sequenced in a study of regulatory T cells in long-lasting Graves disease. Both iRepertoire HTBI primers and Arm-PCR of CDR3 regions were used to build the TCR beta libraries. From the multiplex PCR reads, TCRdb called clonotypes with MiXCR, one entry per CDR3 protein. The table includes roughly 350,000 distinct CDR3 sequences, around 17% detected once. Specified time point: newly diagnosed GD, antithyroid drugs for less than 3 months. PBMCs were the source of the RNA used for TCR sequencing. This same sample was also taken into another study, of T cells in Graves' hyperthyroidism and ophthalmopathy.

The material sequenced was peripheral blood mononuclear cells (PBMCs), taken at new diagnosis, from a patient treated with antithyroid drugs. The receptors stem from a man aged 35 to 55 with Graves disease.

The V gene is TRBV24-1, the J gene TRBJ2-2; D is uncertain. Germline lookup yields CDR1 KGHDR and CDR2 SFDVKD. Deletions cut 6 bases from V and 4 bases from J, with 8 bases between. The CDR3 has 13 residues. The CDR3 sequence: CATSIGSTGELFF. DNA of the CDR3: TGTGCCACCAGTATTGGTTCCACCGGGGAGCTGTTTTTT.

This clonotype is a singleton in its sample. A far larger clone differs by one base, so this is likely a read error. The V and J genes are TRBV5-1 and TRBJ1-5; D is ambiguous. There are 14 residues in the CDR3. The germline CDR1 and CDR2 sequences are SGHRS and YFSETQ. This CDR3 is CACSLERNNQPQHF. The CDR3 DNA sequence: TGTGCCTGCAGCTTAGAACGGAACAATCAGCCCCAGCATTTT.

This clonotype was seen at least ten times. The chain employs TRBV30 and TRBJ1-4; D is undetermined. The V gene lost 4 bases and the J gene lost 5 bases, with 8 bases spanning the gap. Germline V gene lookup returns CDR1 GTSNPN and CDR2 SVGIG (reference sequence). The CDR3 runs to 12 residues. CDR3 in amino acids: CAWNTKNEKLFF. CDR3 nucleotide sequence: TGTGCCTGGAATACGAAAAATGAAAAACTGTTTTTT.

This clonotype was picked up many times. The rearrangement links TRBV11-3 to TRBJ2-3; D assignment may be TRBD1 or TRBD2 (6 bases each). The CDR3 spans 16 residues. Trimming cost V 1 base and J 0 bases, with 11 bases left between them. CDR1 SGHNT and CDR2 YENEEA come from the germline V gene. CDR3 nucleotides: TGTGCCAGCAGCTTAGGCACAGGGACTAGCACAGATACGCAGTATTTT. It is translated as CASSLGTGTSTDTQYF.

The J gene is TRBJ2-7, the V gene TRBV3-1, with D tentatively TRBD1 or TRBD2 (5 bases each). Trimming shortened V by 1 base and J by 2 bases, and 12 bases separated the two germline ends. The CDR3 consists of 15 residues. Germline loops: CDR1 LGHDT, CDR2 YNNKEL (reference sequence). CDR3 sequence reads: CASSQVRDPAYEQYF. The CDR3 DNA reads TGTGCCAGCAGCCAAGTCCGGGACCCAGCCTACGAGCAGTACTTC.

This clonotype was seen only a few times. V and J are TRBV6-9 and TRBJ1-2, with 7 nucleotides matching TRBD1. This CDR3 is 15 amino acids long. With 4 bases clipped from V and 10 bases from J, the junction kept 15 bases outside the gene matches. In germline, CDR1 is MNHGY, CDR2 SVAAGI. For the CDR3, the DNA is TGTGCCAGCAGTTCCAGGGGGGCAGACTGGGAAGTCTACACCTTC. Translating gives CASSSRGADWEVYTF.

This clonotype has ten or more counts. This chain joins TRBV29-1 and TRBJ2-7, with a possible D match to TRBD2 (5 bases). The germline V gene has CDR1 SQVTM and CDR2 ANQGSEA. The V end was cut by 4 bases, the J end by 6 bases, with 19 bases between. The CDR3 spans 14 residues. The CDR3 is CSVGKTGWASEQYF. CDR3 nucleotide sequence: TGCAGCGTTGGAAAGACGGGGTGGGCTAGCGAGCAGTACTTC.

The table lists this clonotype with a few counts. The chain carries TRBV7-3 and TRBJ2-3; D not resolved. Trimming removed 5 bases from V and 6 bases from J, with 9 bases in between. The CDR3 is 12 residues long. Germline V gives CDR1 SGHTA, CDR2 FQGTGA. CDR3 sequence: CASSQGRDTQYF. The CDR3 DNA follows: TGTGCCAGCAGCCAAGGTCGGGATACGCAGTATTTT.

This clonotype was counted at least ten times. The rearrangement links TRBV7-9 to TRBJ2-7; TRBD2 might be the D (5 bases). From germline, CDR1 is SEHNR and CDR2 FQNEAQ (reference sequence). V lost 4 bases and J lost 6, with 13 bases in between. The CDR3 extends over 13 amino acids. CDR3 protein: CASSSPRGLEQYF. In nucleotides, the CDR3 is TGTGCCAGCAGCTCCCCCCGGGGTCTCGAGCAGTACTTC.

This clonotype came up many times. This rearrangement joins TRBV2 to TRBJ1-2; 10 bases are shared with TRBD1. Germline trimming cut 7 bases from V and 7 bases from J; bases unmatched to any gene: 6. The CDR3 contains 13 residues. Germline V gene sequence: CDR1 SNHLY, CDR2 FYNNEI. CDR3: CASTGTGDVGYTF. CDR3 nucleotides: TGTGCCAGCACCGGGACAGGGGATGTTGGCTACACCTTC.

This clonotype occurred many times. The chain links TRBV7-4 to TRBJ2-1, with a possible D match to TRBD2 (5 bases). In germline, CDR1 is SGHVT, CDR2 SQSDAQ. V lost 4 bases and J lost 14, with 21 bases in between. CDR3 length: 14 residues. The CDR3 here is CASSSGGCEVNEFF. CDR3 DNA sequence: TGTGCCAGCAGCTCCGGCGGGTGCGAGGTTAATGAGTTCTTC.

The V call is TRBV18, the J call TRBJ2-7; tentatively, D is TRBD1 (6 bases). The germline CDR1 and CDR2 sequences are KGHSH and LQKENI. The V and J ends lost 3 bases and 4 bases respectively, with 16 bases between them. The CDR3 totals 15 residues. The CDR3 DNA reads as TGTGCCAGCTCACCCGATGTGGGGGCCGGTTACGAGCAGTACTTC. Translating it yields CASSPDVGAGYEQYF. The variable domain in full, with the rest retrieved from reference TRBV18 and TRBJ2-7, is NAGVMQNPRHLVRRRGQEARLRCSPMKGHSHVYWYRQLPEEGLKFMVYLQKENIIDESGMPKERFSAEFPKEGPSILRIQQVVRGDSAAYFCASSPDVGAGYEQYFGPGTRLTVT.

As concerns this clonotype: A much larger clone sits a single nucleotide away, making a read error possible. DNA of the CDR3: TGTGCCAGCAGGGGCGGGCCTGCCGGGGGGCTGTTTTTT. Its translation: CASRGGPAGGLFF. This chain joins TRBV28 and TRBJ2-2, with a tentative D call TRBD2 (6 bases). This CDR3 is built from 13 residues. Germline CDR1 reads MDHEN; CDR2 reads SYDVKM.

This clonotype appeared many times. V usage is TRBV7-2 and J usage is TRBJ2-7, with D perhaps TRBD1 or TRBD2 (5 bases each). CDR1 is SGHTA, CDR2 FQGNSA, per germline. Trimming took 1 base from V and 3 from J, leaving 16 bases between them. This CDR3 is 16 amino acids long. In nucleotides, the CDR3 is TGTGCCAGCAGCTTAGACCAGCTCCGGGACGTCTACGAGCAGTACTTC. This sequence encodes CASSLDQLRDVYEQYF.